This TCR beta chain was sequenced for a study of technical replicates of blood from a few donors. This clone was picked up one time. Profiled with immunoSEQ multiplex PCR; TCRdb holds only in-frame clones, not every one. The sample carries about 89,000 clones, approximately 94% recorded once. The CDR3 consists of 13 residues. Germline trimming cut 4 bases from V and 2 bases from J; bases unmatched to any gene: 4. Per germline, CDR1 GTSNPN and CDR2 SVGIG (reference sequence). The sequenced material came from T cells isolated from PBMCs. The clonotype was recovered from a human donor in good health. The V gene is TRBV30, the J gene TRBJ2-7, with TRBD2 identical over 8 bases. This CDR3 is CAWTSGRTYEQYF. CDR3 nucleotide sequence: TGTGCCTGGACTAGCGGGCGGACCTACGAGCAGTACTTC. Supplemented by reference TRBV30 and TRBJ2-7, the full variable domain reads SQTIHQWPATLVQPVGSPLSLECTVEGTSNPNLYWYRQAAGRGLQLLFYSVGIGQISSEVPQNLSASRPQDRQFILSSKKLLLSDSGFYLCAWTSGRTYEQYFGPGTRLTVT.